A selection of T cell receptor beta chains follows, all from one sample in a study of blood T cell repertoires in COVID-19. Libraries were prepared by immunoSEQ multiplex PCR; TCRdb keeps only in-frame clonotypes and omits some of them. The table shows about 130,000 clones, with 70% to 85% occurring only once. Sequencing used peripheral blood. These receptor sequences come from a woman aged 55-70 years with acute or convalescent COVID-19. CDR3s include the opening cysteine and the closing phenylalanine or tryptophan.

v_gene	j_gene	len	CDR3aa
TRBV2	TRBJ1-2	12	CASSPGGDGYTF
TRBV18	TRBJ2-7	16	CASSPKTGMENYEQYF
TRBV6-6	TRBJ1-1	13	CASSMERITEAFF
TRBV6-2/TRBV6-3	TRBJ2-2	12	CASSYLDGELFF
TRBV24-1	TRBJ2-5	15	CATSDNQGARETQYF
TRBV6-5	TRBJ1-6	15	CASKQGFGEDSPLHF
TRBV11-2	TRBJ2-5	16	CASSPLRGTGVETQYF
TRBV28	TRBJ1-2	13	CASSLQGGYGYTF
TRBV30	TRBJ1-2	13	CAWRGQGENGYTF
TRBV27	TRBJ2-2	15	CASSLDRRWTGELFF
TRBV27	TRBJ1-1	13	CASSLSGEAEAFF
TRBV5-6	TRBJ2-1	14	CASSLELGGNEQFF
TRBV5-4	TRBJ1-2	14	CASSFIGGSNGYTF
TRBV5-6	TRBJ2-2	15	CASSLVAGGTGELFF
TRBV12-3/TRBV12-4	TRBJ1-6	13	CASSRDTPAPLHF
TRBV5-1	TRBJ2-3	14	CATSAVDSTDTQYF
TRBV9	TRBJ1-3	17	CASSVQATGPSGNTIYF
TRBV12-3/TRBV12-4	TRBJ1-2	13	CASSLRTRGGYTF
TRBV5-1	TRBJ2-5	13	CASSPSGEETQYF
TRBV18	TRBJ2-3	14	CASSPAGRADTQYF
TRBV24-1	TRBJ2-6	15	CATSDIGSGANVLTF
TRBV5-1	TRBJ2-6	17	CASSATLTGTGANVLTF